The 9 T cell receptor beta chains listed next were all sequenced from one sample in a study of identifying expanded T cells in peripheral blood (dated by TCRdb to about 2019). Library generation was performed with the immunoSEQ multiplex PCR assay. Not all clones reach the TCRdb copy of this immuneACCESS table, which keeps in-frame sequences only. Checked studies attribute under half of the gap to unresolved V genes and leave the rest unexplained. A total of about 52,000 clones appear in this sample, about 80% of them only once. Clones ranked in the top ten supply less than 15% of the sample. Sequences were obtained from blood. These TCRs come from a person between 18 and 69 years old in good health.

The chain carries TRBV5-4 and TRBJ2-1; 9 bases align to TRBD2. Germline CDR1 is SGHNT and CDR2 is YYREEE (reference sequence). This CDR3 comprises 15 residues. Germline trimming cut 4 bases from V and 8 bases from J; bases unmatched to any gene: 10. CDR3: CASSPSGGQSYEQFF. The CDR3 nucleotides read TGTGCCAGCAGCCCCAGCGGGGGGCAGTCCTATGAGCAGTTCTTC.

The chain carries TRBV6-1 and TRBJ2-2; 8 bases agree with TRBD2. From germline, CDR1 is MNHNS and CDR2 SASEGT. The J segment lost 6 bases and the V segment lost 4 bases, leaving 7 bases of the junction unmatched. This CDR3 has 15 residues. CDR3 protein: CASSAPAGVPGELFF. In nucleotides, the CDR3 is TGTGCCAGCAGTGCCCCAGCGGGAGTCCCCGGGGAGCTGTTTTTT.

The rearrangement uses TRBV5-1 and TRBJ2-7; possibly TRBD1 for D (6 bases). Per germline, CDR1 SGHRS and CDR2 YFSETQ. V lost 3 bases, J lost 8 bases, and 18 bases lay in between. The CDR3 runs to 14 residues. The CDR3: CASSSTGDKVKQYF. In DNA form, the CDR3 reads TGCGCCAGCAGCTCCACCGGGGACAAAGTCAAGCAGTACTTC. The whole variable domain, remainder taken from reference TRBV5-1 and TRBJ2-7, is KAGVTQTPRYLIKTRGQQVTLSCSPISGHRSVSWYQQTPGQGLQFLFEYFSETQRNKGNFPGRFSGRQFSNSRSEMNVSTLELGDSALYLCASSSTGDKVKQYFGPGTRLTVT.

This chain joins TRBV10-3 and TRBJ2-1; TRBD1 agrees at 8 bases. Germline trimming cut 4 bases from V and 7 bases from J; bases unmatched to any gene: 9. This CDR3 is built from 15 residues. Germline V gene sequence: CDR1 ENHRY, CDR2 SYGVKD. The CDR3 loop is CAISAVGQALNEQFF. As DNA, the CDR3 is TGTGCCATCAGTGCGGTGGGACAGGCCCTGAATGAGCAGTTCTTC.

This sequence joins TRBV10-2 and TRBJ1-2; D ambiguous. Between the trimmed V and J ends, which lost 6 bases and 8 bases, there was a span of 13 bases. The length of the CDR3 is 12 residues. Germline CDR1 and CDR2: WSHSY and SAAADI. The CDR3 loop reads CASRPSSRGYTF. For the CDR3, the DNA is TGCGCCAGCAGGCCATCGAGTAGAGGCTACACCTTC.

This clone has more than one count but fewer than ten. This chain links TRBV4-3 with TRBJ2-1; no reliable D call. The germline V gene encodes CDR1 LGHNA and CDR2 YSLEER. V lost 0 bases to trimming and J lost 7 bases, with 7 bases between them. The CDR3 loop spans 13 amino acids. This CDR3 reads CASSQDRANEQFF. The DNA of the CDR3 is TGCGCCAGCAGCCAAGATCGGGCTAATGAGCAGTTCTTC.

The chain recombines TRBV5-4 with TRBJ2-5, with D possibly being TRBD2 (7 bases). This CDR3 has 14 residues. The ends were cut back, 3 bases at V and 6 bases at J, with 15 bases in the middle. Germline values: CDR1 SGHNT, CDR2 YYREEE (reference sequence). CDR3 loop: CASSSPRGGKTQYF. As DNA, the CDR3 is TGTGCCAGCAGCTCCCCGAGGGGGGGAAAGACCCAGTACTTC.

This chain uses TRBV11-3 with TRBJ2-7, with D possibly matching TRBD2 (6 bases). CDR1 and CDR2 (germline): SGHNT, YENEEA. V was trimmed by 5 bases and J by 4 bases, leaving 12 bases between them. This CDR3 has 13 residues. In DNA, the CDR3 is TGTGCCAGCAGCCCCGGGACTTCATACGAGCAGTACTTC. It specifies CASSPGTSYEQYF. Full variable domain (missing parts from reference TRBV11-3 and TRBJ2-7): EAGVVQSPRYKIIEKKQPVAFWCNPISGHNTLYWYLQNLGQGPELLIRYENEEAVDDSQLPKDRFSAERLKGVDSTLKIQPAELGDSAVYLCASSPGTSYEQYFGPGTRLTVT.

This chain joins TRBV25-1 and TRBJ2-2; 10 bases fit TRBD2. Germline loops: CDR1 MGHDK, CDR2 SYGVNS. This CDR3 spans 15 amino acids. With V trimmed by 2 bases and J by 3 bases, 0 bases remained unmatched. For the CDR3, the DNA is TGTGCCAGCAGTGAACTAGCGGGGGACACCGGGGAGCTGTTTTTT. This translates into CASSELAGDTGELFF.